This TCR beta chain comes out of a study of blood T cell repertoires in COVID-19. Across the study: The United States, Italy and Spain supplied acute and convalescent COVID-19 samples.

Authors' data handling: By means of reference gene primer amplification, nucleated cell counts were estimated. Produced via immunoSEQ multiplex PCR; TCRdb's table is partial and in-frame only. From that table come the V and J calls and clone size; the DNA was used to work out D and trimming. The sample gives more than 95,000 clones, roughly 80% of which show up once; 2% to 2.5% is in the top ten. The TCR was taken from a man aged 30 to 45 with acute or convalescent COVID-19. The sample comprised peripheral blood.

In DNA, the CDR3 is TGTGCCAGCAGCGGGACAGGGAACTACGAGCAGTACTTC. This encodes CASSGTGNYEQYF. V is TRBV2 and J is TRBJ2-7, with 9 bases fitting TRBD1. This CDR3 spans 13 amino acids. Germline V gives CDR1 SNHLY, CDR2 FYNNEI. Germline trimming cut 6 bases from V and 3 bases from J; bases unmatched to any gene: 3.